This T cell receptor beta chain was captured by sequencing in a study of shared clonotypes between healthy human individuals. This CDR3 is built from 15 residues. The V end lost 5 bases, the J end lost 3 bases, and 15 bases lay between the germline ends. Germline loops: CDR1 SGHTA, CDR2 FQGTGA. There are a few counts of this clone. The method was immunoSEQ multiplex PCR; TCRdb's version includes in-frame clones alone and lacks a portion of them. Among 650,000 to 800,000 clones listed, 72% were seen once. The chain links TRBV7-3 to TRBJ2-3; D is uncertain. This clonotype originated in a woman aged 30 to 39 in good health. Sequencing was carried out using memory CD4+ T cells sorted from blood. The subset here: CD45RA-negative fraction. CDR3 region: CASSPAVGFTDTQYF. In DNA, the CDR3 is TGTGCCAGCAGCCCGGCGGTGGGGTTTACAGATACGCAGTATTTT.